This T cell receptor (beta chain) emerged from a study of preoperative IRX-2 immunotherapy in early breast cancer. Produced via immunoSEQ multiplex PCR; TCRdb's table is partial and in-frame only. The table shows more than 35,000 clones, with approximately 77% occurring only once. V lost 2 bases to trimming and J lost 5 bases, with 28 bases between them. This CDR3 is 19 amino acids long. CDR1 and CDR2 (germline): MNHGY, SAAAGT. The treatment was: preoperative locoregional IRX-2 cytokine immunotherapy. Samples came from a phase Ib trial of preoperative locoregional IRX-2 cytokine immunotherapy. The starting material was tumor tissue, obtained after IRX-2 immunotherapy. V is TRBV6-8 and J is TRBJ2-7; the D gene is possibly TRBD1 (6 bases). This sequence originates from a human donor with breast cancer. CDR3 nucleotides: TGTGCCAGCAGTTACCCCCCGGGACAAACTACTTCCTACGAGAACGAGCAGTACTTC. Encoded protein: CASSYPPGQTTSYENEQYF.